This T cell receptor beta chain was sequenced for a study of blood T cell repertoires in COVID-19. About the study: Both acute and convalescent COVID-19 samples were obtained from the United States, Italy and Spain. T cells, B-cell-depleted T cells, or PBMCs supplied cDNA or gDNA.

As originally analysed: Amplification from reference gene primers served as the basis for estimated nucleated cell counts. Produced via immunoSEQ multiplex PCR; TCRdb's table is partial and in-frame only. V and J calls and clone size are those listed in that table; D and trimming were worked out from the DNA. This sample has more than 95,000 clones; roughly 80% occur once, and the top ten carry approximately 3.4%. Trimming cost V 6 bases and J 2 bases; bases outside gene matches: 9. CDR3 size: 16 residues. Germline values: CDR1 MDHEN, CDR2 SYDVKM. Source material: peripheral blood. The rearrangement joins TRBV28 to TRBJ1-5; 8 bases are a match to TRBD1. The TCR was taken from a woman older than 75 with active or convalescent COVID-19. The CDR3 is CASREDRGRGNQPQHF. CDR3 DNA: TGTGCCAGCAGGGAAGACAGGGGAAGAGGCAATCAGCCCCAGCATTTT.